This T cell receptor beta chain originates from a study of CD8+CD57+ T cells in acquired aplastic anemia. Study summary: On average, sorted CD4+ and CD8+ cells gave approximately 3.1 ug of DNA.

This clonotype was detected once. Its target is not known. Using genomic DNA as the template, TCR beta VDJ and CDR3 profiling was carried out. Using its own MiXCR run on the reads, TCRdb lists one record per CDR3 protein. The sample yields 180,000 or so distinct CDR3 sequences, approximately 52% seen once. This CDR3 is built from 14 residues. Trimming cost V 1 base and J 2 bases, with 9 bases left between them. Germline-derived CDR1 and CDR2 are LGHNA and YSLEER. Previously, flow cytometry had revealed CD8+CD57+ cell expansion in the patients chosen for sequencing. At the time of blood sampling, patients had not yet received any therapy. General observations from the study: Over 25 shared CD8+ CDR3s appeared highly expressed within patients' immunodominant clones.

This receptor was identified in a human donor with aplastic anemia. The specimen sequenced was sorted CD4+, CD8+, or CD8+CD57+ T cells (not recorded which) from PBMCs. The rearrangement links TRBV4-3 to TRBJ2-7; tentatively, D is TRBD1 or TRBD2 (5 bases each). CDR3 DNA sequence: TGCGCCAGCAGCCAAGGGGACGAGACCTACGAGCAGTACTTC. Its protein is CASSQGDETYEQYF.